This T cell receptor beta chain comes out of a study of post-analysis software for immune sequencing data (dated by TCRdb to about 2015). About the study as a whole: The recorded disease courses included relapsing-remitting, secondary progressive and progressive-relapsing multiple sclerosis, and some patients had no subtype annotation. Patient repertoires were compared against roughly 11 previously published healthy control repertoires from donors aged roughly 6 to 25 years. A subset of samples was prepared in parallel using single-end sample barcoding, then pooled and co-amplified after Illumina adapter ligation. Summary of the overall study and its limitations: Significantly lower normalized Chao1 diversity was found in multiple sclerosis patients than in controls, suggesting substantial peripheral T-cell clonal expansion. Direct clustering with F measure showed strong co-clustering of samples prepared in the same batch, prompting a batch-effect correction. The control group was slightly older than the multiple sclerosis patient group. Patients showed significantly higher frequencies than controls for a few TRBV segments, among them TRBV5-6, TRBV5-1 and TRBV20-1.

Libraries were built with PCR. TCRdb lists the instrument as Illumina HiSeq 2500. To reduce PCR and sequencing biases, unique molecular identifiers were built into the TCR beta cDNA libraries. Every 1 to 10 million input T cells yielded approximately 500,000 cDNA molecules, meaning each molecule approximated one T cell. The same protocol used for the earlier healthy control dataset was applied to prepare and sequence the patient libraries. Within a given batch, samples were prepared together, multiplexed and sequenced on the same HiSeq lane. On the authors' methods: Raw barcoded reads were processed with MIGEC, and single-read molecular identifier groups were discarded before consensus assembly and CDR3 extraction. VDJtools was used for post-analysis of the clonotype tables, with diversity normalized by down-sampling every dataset to the smallest sample size. To correct batch-related cross-sample contamination, repertoire overlap clustering matched CDR3 amino acid sequences but not nucleotide sequences. TCRdb's own reprocessing of the public reads used fastp at Q25 and MiXCR and kept productive beta chains. Rows merge per CDR3 protein into single entries with the most common DNA and genes. These V and J calls originate from TCRdb's pipeline instead of the authors' own analysis. The sample table records roughly 580,000 distinct CDR3 sequences; around 47% of these occur just once. 1.5% to 2% of the sample is taken by the ten largest.

In regard to this clonotype: Its antigen is currently not known. Per-base qualities were not stored, and no clone one base away is much larger.

The germline V gene (reference sequence) provides CDR1 DFQATT and CDR2 SNEGSKA. V gives up 3 bases and J gives up 6 bases, and the segment between their germline ends measures 7 bases. From the cysteine up to the phenylalanine, the CDR3 has a length of 11 residues. Left in the record is the CDR3 DNA by itself, 33 bases read in frame from the first base. To demonstrate the VDJtools post-analysis software, TCR beta repertoires were profiled from the peripheral blood of over ten young patients with multiple sclerosis. The patients with multiple sclerosis were children and adolescents between roughly 6 and 17 years of age.

The rearranged chain carries TRBV20-1 and TRBJ2-3, with no confidently assigned D gene. Sample: blood. This clonotype originated in a girl aged 5-17 years with multiple sclerosis. The CDR3 has the sequence CSASNMDTQYF. The DNA sequence is as follows: TGCAGTGCTAGCAACATGGATACGCAGTATTTT.